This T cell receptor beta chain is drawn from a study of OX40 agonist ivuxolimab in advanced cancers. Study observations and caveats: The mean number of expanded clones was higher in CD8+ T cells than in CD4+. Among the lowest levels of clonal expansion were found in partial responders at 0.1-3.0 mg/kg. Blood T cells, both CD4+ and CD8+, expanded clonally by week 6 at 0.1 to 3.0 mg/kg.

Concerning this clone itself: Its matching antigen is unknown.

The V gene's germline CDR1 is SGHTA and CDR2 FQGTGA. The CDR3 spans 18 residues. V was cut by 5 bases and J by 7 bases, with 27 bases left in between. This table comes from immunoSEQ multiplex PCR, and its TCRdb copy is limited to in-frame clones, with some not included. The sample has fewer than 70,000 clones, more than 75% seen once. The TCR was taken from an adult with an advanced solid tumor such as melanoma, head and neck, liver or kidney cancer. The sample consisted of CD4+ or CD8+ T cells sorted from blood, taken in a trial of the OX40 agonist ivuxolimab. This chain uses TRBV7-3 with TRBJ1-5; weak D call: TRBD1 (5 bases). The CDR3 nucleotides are TGTGCCAGCAGCCACCTCCCGGGGACTGCAGTTTTTCGGCAGCCCCAGCATTTT. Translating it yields CASSHLPGTAVFRQPQHF.